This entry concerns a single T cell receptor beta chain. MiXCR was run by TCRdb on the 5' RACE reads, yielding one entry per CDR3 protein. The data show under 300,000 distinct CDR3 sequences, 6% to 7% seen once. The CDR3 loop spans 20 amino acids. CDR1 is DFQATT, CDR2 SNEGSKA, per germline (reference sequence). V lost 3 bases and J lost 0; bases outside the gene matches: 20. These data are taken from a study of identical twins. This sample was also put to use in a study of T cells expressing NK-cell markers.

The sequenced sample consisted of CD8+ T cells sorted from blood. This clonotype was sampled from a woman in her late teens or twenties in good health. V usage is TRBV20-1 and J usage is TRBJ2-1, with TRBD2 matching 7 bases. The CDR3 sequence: CSARDPSGSNRGYSYNEQFF. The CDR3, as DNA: TGCAGTGCTAGGGACCCTAGCGGAAGCAACCGGGGGTACTCCTACAATGAGCAGTTCTTC.